This T cell receptor (beta chain) derives from a study of T cell responses to AZD1222 COVID-19 vaccine. V lost 6 bases, J lost 7 bases, and 12 bases lay in between. This CDR3 is 13 amino acids long. Germline CDR1 reads SNHLY; CDR2 reads FYNNEI. This clone has a handful of counts. Its antigen is not known. Here immunoSEQ multiplex PCR was the method, and the copy in TCRdb shows in-frame clones only, minus some. Counted here are about 140,000 clones, around 88% occurring once; the ten biggest clones make up roughly 3%. Findings and limits, study-wide: Vaccine-associated CD4 TCRs ranged over spike, dominating at 160-218 and 743-854. Baseline seropositives among AZD1222 recipients totaled only 6 or 7. White British people made up most donors, females outnumbered males, and clonal diversity was possibly underestimated.

The specimen comprised peripheral blood, sampled on day 0 of AZD1222 vaccination. The origin of this receptor is an adult in good health. V usage is TRBV2 and J usage is TRBJ1-4; TRBD1 is a possible D gene (5 bases). CDR3 sequence (DNA): TGTGCCAGCAGGCAGGGAGGCTTTGAAAAACTGTTTTTT. Amino acids: CASRQGGFEKLFF.